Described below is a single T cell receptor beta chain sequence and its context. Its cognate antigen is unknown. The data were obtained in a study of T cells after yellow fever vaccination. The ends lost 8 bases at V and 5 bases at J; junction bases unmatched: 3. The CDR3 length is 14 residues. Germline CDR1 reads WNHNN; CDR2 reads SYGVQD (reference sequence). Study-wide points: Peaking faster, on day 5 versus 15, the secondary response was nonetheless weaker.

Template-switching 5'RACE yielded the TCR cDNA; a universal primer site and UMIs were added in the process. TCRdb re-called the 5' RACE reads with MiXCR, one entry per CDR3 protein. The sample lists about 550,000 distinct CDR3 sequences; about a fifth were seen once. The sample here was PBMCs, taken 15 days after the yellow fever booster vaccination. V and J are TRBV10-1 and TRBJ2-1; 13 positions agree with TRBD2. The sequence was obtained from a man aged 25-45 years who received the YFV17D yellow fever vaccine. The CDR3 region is CASGTSGTNNEQFF. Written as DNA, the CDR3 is TGCGCCAGCGGGACTAGCGGGACCAACAATGAGCAGTTCTTC.